The clone carrying this T cell receptor beta chain has just a few counts. No antigen is known for it. A J-beta primer mix and a sample-barcoded 5' primer were used in a second PCR of roughly 6 to 12 cycles. MiXCR, run by TCRdb on the 5' RACE reads, gives a single entry per CDR3 protein. The table records 1.8 million or so distinct CDR3 sequences, 39% of them present only once. The record originates from a study of blood T cells in healthy people across ages. No fewer than 5.5 micrograms of total RNA were isolated from every sample. General study points: With unsorted PBMCs, a conclusive comparison of naive versus antigen-experienced cells was not possible. Donor CMV status was unknown, possibly confounding expanded clonotype changes.

With 1 base clipped from V and 5 bases from J, the junction kept 9 bases outside the gene matches. Germline loops: CDR1 SGHTA, CDR2 FQGNSA. This CDR3 contains 19 residues. This chain joins TRBV7-2 and TRBJ2-3; 16 bases fit TRBD2. The sequenced sample consisted of blood. The receptor was derived from a human donor in good health. The CDR3 nucleotides read TGTGCCAGCAGCTTAGTTACCGGGACTAGCGGGGGGGCAAAAGATACGCAGTATTTT. Its translation: CASSLVTGTSGGAKDTQYF.